This T cell receptor (beta chain) stems from a study of identical twins. TCRdb re-derived calls from the 5' RACE reads in MiXCR, one entry per CDR3 protein. The sample consists of 500,000 to 650,000 distinct CDR3 sequences, under 25% of them appearing once. With regard to this clonotype: What it binds is not known.

Findings and caveats of the study: The authors noted that invariant MAIT and iNKT cells could partly confound zero-insertion analyses.

This CDR3 region has 11 residues. Germline-derived CDR1 and CDR2 are SGHDT and YYEEEE. V lost 0 bases and J 10 bases, leaving 5 bases between the germline ends. The sample also formed part of further work on yellow fever vaccine responses in identical twins. That publication notes: Twins reportedly had a vaccine T cell response that seemed partly convergent, partly personalized.

The V call is TRBV5-6, the J call TRBJ2-1; no reliable D call. The clonotype comes from a woman younger than 30 in good health. What was sequenced was CD4+ T cells sorted from blood. CDR3: CASSLDEEQFF. The CDR3 region has the DNA TGTGCCAGCAGCTTGGATGAAGAGCAGTTCTTC. The full variable domain, with the rest looked up from reference TRBV5-6 and TRBJ2-1, is DAGVTQSPTHLIKTRGQQVTLRCSPKSGHDTVSWYQQALGQGPQFIFQYYEEEERQRGNFPDRFSGHQFPNYSSELNVNALLLGDSALYLCASSLDEEQFFGPGTRLTVL.